Shown below are 32 T cell receptor beta chains from a single sample sequenced in a study. TCRdb recomputed calls from the RT-PCR reads with MiXCR, one row per CDR3 protein. The table shows about 680,000 distinct CDR3 sequences, with more than 13% occurring only once. Sequences were obtained from memory CD4+ T cells from blood. Receptor source: a female donor in good health, serving as a healthy control.

CDR3 sequence reads: CSAVTGSWYTEAFF. The CDR3 DNA reads as TGCAGTGCCGTGACAGGGTCGTGGTACACTGAAGCTTTCTTT. The rearrangement joins TRBV20-1 to TRBJ1-1; TRBD1 matches at 7 bases. The germline V gene has CDR1 DFQATT and CDR2 SNEGSKA (reference sequence). CDR3 length: 14 amino acids. Trimming cost V 6 bases and J 3 bases; bases outside gene matches: 10.

This clonotype has a handful of counts. The chain combines TRBV6-6 with TRBJ2-5; 10 positions agree with TRBD2. Germline trimming cut 2 bases from V and 0 bases from J; bases unmatched to any gene: 9. Looked up from germline, CDR1 is MNHNY and CDR2 is SVGAGI (reference sequence). The CDR3 is 18 amino acids. In DNA, the CDR3 is TGTGCCAGCAGTTACGGAATGGTAGCGGGAGGATACCAAGAGACCCAGTACTTC. Translated, it gives CASSYGMVAGGYQETQYF.

In this sample, this clonotype turned up a few times. The J gene is TRBJ2-7, the V gene TRBV27; 7 positions match TRBD2. The CDR3 is 14 amino acids. Germline V gene lookup returns CDR1 MNHEY and CDR2 SMNVEV (reference sequence). Germline trimming cut 6 bases from V and 5 bases from J; bases unmatched to any gene: 10. DNA of the CDR3: TGTGCCAGCAGACCTAGCGGCCCCCTTGACGAGCAGTACTTC. Encoded protein: CASRPSGPLDEQYF.

In this sample, this clonotype turned up a few times. The V gene is TRBV5-5, the J gene TRBJ2-2; 7 nucleotides line up with TRBD1. The V gene end was trimmed by 5 bases and the J gene end by 5 bases; junction bases not matched to a gene: 6. This CDR3 comprises 14 residues. CDR1 and CDR2 (germline): SGHKS, YYEKEE (reference sequence). The CDR3 DNA sequence: TGTGCCAGCAGGGCCGGGACAGAGACCGGGGAGCTGTTTTTT. Protein: CASRAGTETGELFF. Full variable domain (remainder filled in from reference TRBV5-5 and TRBJ2-2): DAGVTQSPTHLIKTRGQQVTLRCSPISGHKSVSWYQQVLGQGPQFIFQYYEKEERGRGNFPDRFSARQFPNYSSELNVNALLLGDSALYLCASRAGTETGELFFGEGSRLTVL.

This clonotype was recorded many times. The chain is built from TRBV20-1 and TRBJ2-5; TRBD1 matches 10 bases. Per germline, CDR1 DFQATT and CDR2 SNEGSKA (reference sequence). V was clipped by 3 bases and J by 6 bases; unmatched bases: 10. The CDR3 consists of 15 residues. The CDR3 nucleotides are TGCAGTGCTAGTCCCGGGACAGGGGCCCGGCAGACCCAGTACTTC. Encoded protein: CSASPGTGARQTQYF.

The chain couples TRBV24-1 to TRBJ1-2; a possible D gene is TRBD1 (5 bases). The CDR3 is 14 residues long. The germline V gene has CDR1 KGHDR and CDR2 SFDVKD. Trimming took off 4 bases at V and 2 bases at J, with 10 bases between the two ends. The CDR3 DNA sequence: TGTGCCACCAGTGAGGGGCGGGGAAACTATGGCTACACCTTC. Encoded protein: CATSEGRGNYGYTF.

The chain has TRBV3-1 and TRBJ2-1; D is ambiguous. The germline CDR1 and CDR2 sequences are LGHDT and YNNKEL (reference sequence). The CDR3 sequence is 12 residues long. V was trimmed by 2 bases and J by 3 bases, leaving 2 bases between them. This CDR3 is CASSQRYNEQFF. CDR3 DNA: TGTGCCAGCAGCCAACGCTACAATGAGCAGTTCTTC.

The rearrangement joins TRBV28 to TRBJ1-2; TRBD1 is a possible D gene (5 bases). This CDR3 spans 14 amino acids. Deletions cut 6 bases from V and 4 bases from J, with 15 bases between. Germline V CDR1 and CDR2: MDHEN, SYDVKM. The CDR3 coding sequence is TGTGCCAGCAGCCGATCCGGGACCTCCTATGGCTACACCTTC. Translated: CASSRSGTSYGYTF.

The chain uses TRBV7-2 and TRBJ2-1; D perhaps matches TRBD2 (6 bases). Trimming shortened V by 2 bases and J by 3 bases, and 20 bases separated the two germline ends. Germline V gene sequence: CDR1 SGHTA, CDR2 FQGNSA. CDR3 length: 18 residues. The CDR3 DNA is TGTGCCAGCAGCTTATTTTCCCCTCAGGGCGGGAACTACAATGAGCAGTTCTTC. As protein: CASSLFSPQGGNYNEQFF.

This chain uses TRBV7-8 with TRBJ1-2; D uncertain. This CDR3 region has 15 residues. Trimming took 1 base from V and 6 from J, leaving 15 bases between them. Germline V CDR1 and CDR2: SGHVS, FQNEAQ. The DNA for the CDR3 is TGTGCCAGCAGCTTAGTAGCCGACAAAATCAATGGCTACACCTTC. This sequence encodes CASSLVADKINGYTF. Drawing the rest from reference TRBV7-8 and TRBJ1-2, the complete variable domain is GAGVSQSPRYKVAKRGQDVALRCDPISGHVSLFWYQQALGQGPEFLTYFQNEAQLDKSGLPSDRFFAERPEGSVSTLKIQRTQQEDSAVYLCASSLVADKINGYTFGSGTRLTVV.

The sample holds many counts of this clonotype. The chain links TRBV7-9 to TRBJ1-5; D is possibly TRBD1 (5 bases). Trimming took 1 base from V and 4 from J, leaving 17 bases between them. Germline V lookup: CDR1 SEHNR, CDR2 FQNEAQ (reference sequence). This CDR3 contains 17 residues. The CDR3 DNA reads TGTGCCAGCAGCTTAGTAGGCAGGCCAGGGTGGAATCAGCCCCAGCATTTT. Its protein product is CASSLVGRPGWNQPQHF.

The chain recombines TRBV5-5 with TRBJ2-2; TRBD1 aligns across 9 bases. Losses at the gene ends were 4 bases for V and 2 bases for J; bases not matched to a gene: 6. Germline CDR1 SGHKS, CDR2 YYEKEE (reference sequence). The CDR3 runs 16 residues. The CDR3 sequence is CASSGGQGENTGELFF. The CDR3 DNA reads as TGTGCCAGCAGCGGGGGACAGGGAGAAAACACCGGGGAGCTGTTTTTT.

At least ten counts were recorded for this clonotype. The chain carries TRBV10-3 and TRBJ2-3, with 9 bases matching TRBD2. V was pared by 10 bases and J by 4 bases, with 9 bases of the junction left unmatched. CDR1 is ENHRY and CDR2 is SYGVKD in the germline V gene. This CDR3 spans 14 amino acids. The CDR3 sequence: CATNSGGDADTQYF. In nucleotides, the CDR3 is TGTGCCACTAATAGCGGGGGAGACGCAGATACGCAGTATTTT.

The genes are TRBV5-1 and TRBJ2-5, with D perhaps TRBD1 or TRBD2 (6 bases each). Germline V gene data show CDR1 as SGHRS and CDR2 as YFSETQ. The CDR3 length is 14 residues. Trimming left V 4 bases short and J 5 bases short, with 15 bases between. CDR3 loop: CASSPGGQLETQYF. CDR3 nucleotides: TGCGCCAGCAGCCCCGGGGGCCAGCTGGAGACCCAGTACTTC.

Only a few counts were recorded for this clonotype. The gene calls are TRBV4-3 and TRBJ2-5, with 9 bases identical to TRBD2. V was clipped by 2 bases and J by 5 bases; unmatched bases: 12. Per germline, CDR1 LGHNA and CDR2 YSLEER. The CDR3 sequence is 17 residues long. CDR3 loop: CASSQYASAGGQETQYF. CDR3 DNA sequence: TGCGCCAGCAGCCAATACGCGTCGGCGGGGGGGCAGGAGACCCAGTACTTC.

The table lists this clonotype with a few counts. The chain links TRBV7-9 to TRBJ1-1; 8 bases align to TRBD1. This CDR3 is built from 13 residues. Trimming at V came to 6 bases and at J to 7 bases, leaving 7 bases not matched to a gene. Germline-derived CDR1 and CDR2 are SEHNR and FQNEAQ (reference sequence). The DNA of the CDR3 is TGTGCCAGCAGGAGTCAGGGGGCCAGTGAAGCTTTCTTT. Its translation is CASRSQGASEAFF. Together with reference TRBV7-9 and TRBJ1-1, the CDR3 gives the full variable domain: DTGVSQNPRHKITKRGQNVTFRCDPISEHNRLYWYRQTLGQGPEFLTYFQNEAQLEKSRLLSDRFSAERPKGSFSTLEIQRTEQGDSAMYLCASRSQGASEAFFGQGTRLTVV.

This clonotype was counted a few times. At one end the junction does not follow the germline gene, possibly because of a read error. V gene TRBV5-6 combines with J gene TRBJ1-1; D unclear. The CDR3 sequence is 13 residues long. Germline lookup yields CDR1 SGHDT and CDR2 YYEEEE. The CDR3 nucleotides read TGTGCCAGCAGTCAGGCGGTAAGGGCTGAATCTTTCTTT. Its translation is CASSQAVRAESFF.

The CDR3 sequence is CATSLTGTGYGYTF. The CDR3 DNA sequence: TGTGCCACCAGCTTAACCGGGACAGGCTATGGCTACACCTTC. The chain employs TRBV15 and TRBJ1-2; 8 positions match TRBD1. Germline assignment: CDR1 LNHNV and CDR2 YYDKDF (reference sequence). This CDR3 has 14 amino acids. V dropped 5 bases and J dropped 4; count of bases not matched to a gene: 6. Based on the CDR3 plus reference TRBV15 and TRBJ1-2, the full variable domain is DAMVIQNPRYQVTQFGKPVTLSCSQTLNHNVMYWYQQKSSQAPKLLFHYYDKDFNNEADTPDNFQSRRPNTSFCFLDIRSPGLGDTAMYLCATSLTGTGYGYTFGSGTRLTVV.

The chain uses TRBV9 and TRBJ1-2; 11 positions match TRBD1. CDR3 length: 15 residues. V lost 2 bases and J lost 6; bases outside the gene matches: 6. Germline CDR1 SGDLS, CDR2 YYNGEE. CDR3 nucleotide sequence: TGTGCCAGCAGCGTCGGACAGGGGGCTTGGGATGGCTACACCTTC. Its translation: CASSVGQGAWDGYTF.

The V and J genes are TRBV20-1 and TRBJ1-2; 7 nucleotides match TRBD1. J gave up 6 bases and V 3 bases, and 10 bases lay outside the gene matches. Germline CDR1 is DFQATT and CDR2 is SNEGSKA (reference sequence). The CDR3 is made up of 14 amino acids. CDR3 DNA: TGCAGTGCTAGTTCTGACAGGGTGTCCCATGGCTACACCTTC. It encodes CSASSDRVSHGYTF.

This clonotype occurred once. This chain links TRBV7-9 with TRBJ1-4; D call uncertain. The germline gives CDR1 SEHNR, CDR2 FQNEAQ (reference sequence). With 6 bases removed from V and 0 bases from J, the gap between germline ends came to 14 bases. CDR3 length: 16 residues. The DNA for the CDR3 is TGTGCCAGCAGTCCGGCAAACACAGCAACTAATGAAAAACTGTTTTTT. Protein product: CASSPANTATNEKLFF.

This chain connects TRBV7-2 to TRBJ2-1; possibly TRBD1 for D (5 bases). This CDR3 is 15 amino acids long. V was pared by 5 bases and J by 7 bases, with 18 bases between. CDR1 and CDR2 (germline): SGHTA, FQGNSA. CDR3 in amino acids: CASSGTQGSLNEQFF. The CDR3 nucleotides are TGTGCCAGCAGCGGAACGCAGGGTTCGCTAAATGAGCAGTTCTTC.

The chain is built from TRBV28 and TRBJ1-1, with 9 positions matching TRBD1. Germline values: CDR1 MDHEN, CDR2 SYDVKM. The J segment lost 5 bases and the V segment lost 6 bases, leaving 10 bases of the junction unmatched. The CDR3 spans 15 residues. The CDR3 DNA is TGTGCCAGCAGCCCCAACAGGGGGCAGTTGACTGAAGCTTTCTTT. Amino acids: CASSPNRGQLTEAFF.

The chain joins TRBV6-2 or TRBV6-3 to TRBJ2-6, with TRBD1 matching over 9 bases. Germline CDR1 is MNHEY and CDR2 is SVGEGT. The CDR3 covers 19 residues. V shed 10 bases, J shed 1 base, and the junction held 17 bases outside the gene matches. In DNA form, the CDR3 reads TGTGCCACCCGTGACCCCCGGGACAGGGTTGAATCTGGGGCCAACGTCCTGACTTTC. It yields the protein CATRDPRDRVESGANVLTF.

This clonotype was detected many times. V gene TRBV29-1 combines with J gene TRBJ1-2, with D possibly matching TRBD1 (5 bases). The V end lost 2 bases, the J end lost 7 bases, and 11 bases lay between the germline ends. The CDR3 consists of 12 residues. In germline, CDR1 is SQVTM, CDR2 ANQGSEA. CDR3 sequence: CSVEFGGGGYTF. DNA of the CDR3: TGCAGCGTTGAATTTGGGGGTGGTGGCTACACCTTC.

The table lists this clonotype with many counts. The chain recombines TRBV5-1 with TRBJ2-2; maybe TRBD1 (5 bases). V lost 5 bases, J lost 3 bases, and 11 bases lay in between. The germline V gene has CDR1 SGHRS and CDR2 YFSETQ. CDR3 length: 14 residues. CDR3 amino acids: CASSPGRDTGELFF. DNA for the CDR3: TGCGCCAGCAGTCCGGGCAGGGACACCGGGGAGCTGTTTTTT.

This clonotype was counted a few times. V is TRBV6-1 and J is TRBJ2-7; 10 bases map to TRBD2. Losses at the gene ends were 6 bases for V and 5 bases for J; bases not matched to a gene: 1. Germline CDR1 and CDR2: MNHNS and SASEGT. The CDR3 totals 12 residues. The CDR3 reads CASSTSGNEQYF. The CDR3 coding sequence is TGTGCCAGCAGCACTAGCGGGAACGAGCAGTACTTC.

This clonotype has more than one count but fewer than ten. The chain recombines TRBV7-2 with TRBJ2-3; D is uncertain. From germline, CDR1 is SGHTA and CDR2 FQGNSA. Trimming pared 1 base from V and 3 bases from J, leaving 11 bases between. The CDR3 covers 15 residues. The CDR3 nucleotides are TGTGCCAGCAGCTTAGTAGAGCTATTAACAGATACGCAGTATTTT. Its protein product is CASSLVELLTDTQYF.

This sequence joins TRBV24-1 and TRBJ2-2, with 12 bases aligning to TRBD2. This CDR3 is 15 amino acids long. The germline CDR1 and CDR2 sequences are KGHDR and SFDVKD. The J segment lost 6 bases and the V segment lost 4 bases, leaving 2 bases of the junction unmatched. The CDR3 protein is CATSDGLAGSGELFF. Written as DNA, the CDR3 is TGTGCCACCAGTGACGGACTAGCGGGGTCCGGGGAGCTGTTTTTT.

This clonotype was seen repeatedly, ten times or more. This sequence joins TRBV2 and TRBJ1-1, with TRBD1 matching 7 bases. With V trimmed by 4 bases and J by 6 bases, 8 bases remained unmatched. Germline V gene sequence: CDR1 SNHLY, CDR2 FYNNEI. CDR3 length: 14 residues. CDR3 sequence (DNA): TGTGCCAGCAGTGTGTGGGACAGATCACCTGAAGCTTTCTTT. Translating gives CASSVWDRSPEAFF.

Notes on this clonotype: A read error is possible here, since a much larger clone lies one base away. The chain employs TRBV6-5 and TRBJ1-1, with TRBD1 as a possible D gene (6 bases). The CDR3 extends over 15 amino acids. Looked up from germline, CDR1 is MNHEY and CDR2 is SVGAGI. The CDR3 loop is CASSRQAGEATKAFF. The CDR3 DNA sequence: TGTGCCAGCAGTAGACAGGCAGGGGAGGCCACTAAAGCTTTCTTT.

This clonotype was observed a few times. V usage is TRBV24-1 and J usage is TRBJ2-3; possible D gene TRBD1, 6 bases. The V gene's germline CDR1 is KGHDR and CDR2 SFDVKD. CDR3 length: 15 amino acids. V lost 5 bases, J lost 2 bases, and 13 bases lay in between. CDR3 loop: CATSVLSGATDTQYF. In DNA, the CDR3 is TGTGCCACCAGTGTATTGTCAGGGGCCACAGATACGCAGTATTTT.